This TCR beta chain was sequenced during a study of cytomegalovirus exposure and HLA in healthy donors (dated by TCRdb to 2015 to 2018). In terms of the full investigation: An earlier analysis of roughly 630 of the donors reported about 250 Gb of sequence data and around 120 million unique TCR beta sequences from about 200 million T cells. About 280 gigabases of sequencing data and 70 million to 100 million unique TCR sequences made up an early release that covered 500 to 700 HLA-typed donors. Of the 398 genotyped donors, around 81% fell in the genetic ancestry cluster associated with self-reported Caucasian donors. The study aimed to test whether signatures of past pathogen exposure could be identified by cataloging public T cell receptors. Using immunosequencing, the study profiled T cell repertoires from some 670 subjects and related those repertoires to cytomegalovirus serostatus. Besides the first cohort of 500 to 700 subjects, a separate validation cohort made up of some 110 different subjects was used. The study combined high-throughput TCR immunosequencing, statistical association of individual TCRs with disease status, and machine learning to predict cytomegalovirus infection status. A later analysis re-analyzed previously published TCR beta repertoires from 660 or so donors and added high-resolution HLA genotyping to study TCR occurrence patterns. Rather than using new phenotypic data, the later analysis identified candidate immune exposures from TCR beta sequences and from how often those sequences occurred across donors. An earlier analysis of some 500 of the donors applied high-throughput TCR beta sequencing to assess whether each TCR beta V gene segment acted as functional or pseudogenic. Donor age, sex, ethnicity and CMV serostatus were collected together with the repertoire data. In a later genetic analysis, genome-wide SNP genotypes for about 60% of the 666 donors were used, and that subset was treated as a discovery cohort. Every discovery cohort repertoire had been produced on one sequencing platform. Class I and class II HLA loci were covered by the typing at four-digit resolution. Typing coverage varied by locus: about 620-630 donors for A, B, C, DRB1 and DQB1; roughly 520 for DQA1; nearly 610 for DPA1; 450 to 480 for DPB1. A handful of DR-DQ haplotypes were handled as single units for association and clustering because linkage in the cohort was strong. Among about 390 genotyped donors of the cohort, an average of roughly 240,000 unique TCR beta nucleotide sequences were sequenced per donor, about a sixth of them non-productive.

Points the paper makes about the study in general: For the cohort, immune exposure information was limited to CMV serostatus. In the study, around 150 TCR beta chains were listed as associated with cytomegalovirus. Across donors, most TCR sequences were observed very rarely, whereas some public TCRs were present in many individuals. According to a later analysis, parvovirus B19, influenza, CMV and Epstein-Barr virus appeared linked to several top co-occurrence clusters. Strong co-occurrence of HLA alleles, especially DR and DQ, made assigning TCR associations to individual alleles difficult. The presence/absence analyses assumed that sequencing depth was roughly uniform across donors, and that assumption may not be true. In an earlier analysis of around 500 of the donors, most TCR beta V segments appeared in productive rearrangements about 90% or about 30% of the time, broadly matching IMGT annotations. The earlier analysis of approximately 560 of the donors excluded fewer than 20 rarely observed V segments, including chromosome 9 orphons, because counts were too low. In a later analysis, the rate of TCR association differed among HLA loci, with DRB1 alleles having the most associated TCRs and HLA-C alleles having the fewest. A further reported finding was that TCR beta sequences accurately predicted the HLA-A and HLA-B alleles for most subjects in the first cohort. It was suggested by the authors that the approach could potentially be generalized to other disease states and immunological phenotypes. Because HLA typing was unavailable for some donors at each locus, only the typed subset was used in association tests. Linkage disequilibrium might explain the correlated functional status among segregating V segments, but an unknown experimental factor could not be excluded. According to a later genetic analysis, donors in an Asian-associated ancestry cluster had fewer N-insertions in productive TCRs than the approximately 690-donor mean. The classifier was reported to diagnose cytomegalovirus status with high specificity and sensitivity in both the original cohort and the validation cohort. A cluster of highly shared sequence variants was judged likely to represent a technical artifact of the sequencing pipeline. Some IMGT-functional V segments, including TRBV6-2 and TRBV6-3, could not be told apart with the 87-base-pair reads, so those segments were excluded. Specific HLA alleles were associated with about 17,000 TCR beta sequences at a false discovery rate of 0.05 in a later analysis. In vitro tests confirmed that a few of the cytomegalovirus-associated TCR beta chains recognize cytomegalovirus antigens. Only TCR beta chains were sequenced in this cohort, and the absence of alpha or paired-chain data limited detectable features. Compared with equally common non-associated chains, HLA-associated TCR beta chains in a later analysis were more clonally expanded and had lower generation probabilities. In a later genetic analysis, a missense DCLRE1C variant was associated with V-gene and J-gene trimming of TCR beta chains, and the association was replicated in an independent cohort. Most CMV-associated TCR beta chains appeared to be HLA-restricted in a later analysis, and the HLA associations seemed to be driven largely by CMV exposure.

The CDR3, cysteine through phenylalanine, is 16 amino acids long. Only CDR3 DNA remains: 48 bases, in frame from the first base. The library was made by the immunoSEQ multiplex PCR assay. A mixture of 60 forward primers for TCR Vbeta segments and 13 reverse primers for TCR Jbeta segments was used in the multiplex PCR. The CDR3 region of rearranged TCR beta genes was amplified from genomic DNA with a multiplex PCR assay. The Illumina HiSeq System was used to sequence the amplified TCR beta libraries as 87-base-pair reads. Per the original workflow: A later analysis tallied tens of millions of unique TCR beta chains across the 700 or so repertoires, and some 12 million of those chains were shared by two or more donors. A nearest-neighbor algorithm error-corrected the raw reads and collapsed the reads into unique sequences, merging closely related sequences to remove PCR and sequencing errors. To assign V, D and J gene segments, CDR3 sequences were aligned to IMGT reference sequences. For a sequence to be retained, at least a six-nucleotide match to both a V gene segment and a J gene segment was required. Rearrangements were called productive when the CDR3 lacked stop codons and stayed in frame with V and J; all others were non-productive. CDR3 was defined according to IMGT convention as the region running from the second conserved V-encoded cysteine to the conserved J-encoded phenylalanine. The earlier analysis of 500 to 600 of the donors excluded sequences that lacked an unambiguous match to a single V gene segment. In an earlier analysis of more than 500 of the donors, a V segment was called functional when productive rearrangements were above 56.7%, and segregating when the standard deviation between donors exceeded 5%. A statistical classification framework was developed to diagnose cytomegalovirus status using the catalog of TCR beta chain sequences. In a later analysis, TCR nucleotide sequences were compared against IMGT/GENE-DB human TR gene sequences so that V and J genes could be assigned. The TCRdist pipeline was used in a later analysis to assign CDR3 sequences and most-parsimonious VDJ recombination scenarios. In a later analysis, every TCR beta chain was defined by the combination of its CDR3 amino acid sequence and its V-gene family, and reads without a unique V-gene family were dropped. As a way to deal with suspected cross-contamination and a sequencing artifact, a later analysis dropped nearly 600 nucleotide sequences that were highly shared and had low generation probability. For each public chain, a later analysis derived a clonal expansion index from normalized ranks of inferred template counts within each repertoire. Generation probabilities in a later analysis came from a VDJ recombination model fitted to out-of-frame rearrangements, and those results were checked against IGoR. A later analysis scored TCR-TCR, TCR-HLA and TCR-CMV co-occurrence with hypergeometric tests, applying a repertoire-size bias correction to TCR pairs. False discovery rates were estimated in a later analysis by permuting HLA or CMV assignments 20 times. In a later analysis, co-occurring TCRs were grouped using DBSCAN, with TCRdist sequence similarity added in when clustering inside HLA-allele-positive subsets. Repertoires with fewer than 30,000 or more than 120,000 public chains were left out of co-occurrence clustering, as were about five repertoires with anomalous nucleotide sharing. The clones in this table, taken by TCRdb from immuneACCESS, are in-frame only. Not every clone is retained; where verified, under half of the shortfall comes from an unresolved V gene, and the cause of the rest is unknown. The V and J calls and the clone size are those of that table, but D and trimming were determined from the DNA. The sample yields about 70,000 clones; about 72% were counted once. Over 2.5% of the sample is taken by the ten largest.

Details on this clone: Its antigen remains unidentified. The input lacks base qualities; no much larger clone sits a single base away.

The cohort comprised 670 or so healthy bone marrow donors. All cohort members were sampled while nominally healthy, although unrecorded immune exposures were likely present. The donor tested CMV seropositive, placing the donor among the 289 seropositive members of the cohort. A peripheral blood sample was provided by each donor, and peripheral blood mononuclear cells were used for TCR beta sequencing. The Qiagen DNeasy Blood Extraction Kit was used to extract genomic DNA from the blood cell samples. Sequences were obtained from PBMCs. This TCR derives from a girl aged 5-17 years in good health and CMV-seropositive. The V and J segments used are TRBV21-1 and TRBJ1-5; the table names TRBD1, a call not compared with the DNA. TRBV21-1 is recorded as a pseudogene. The DNA sequence is as follows: TGTGCCAGCAGCAAAGATCGGACAGGGAGGGGGCAGCCCCAGCATTTT. Its coded protein is CASSKDRTGRGQPQHF.